This T cell receptor (beta chain) comes out of a study of beta chain features in type 1 diabetes. The investigators reverse transcribed all of the isolated RNA, so they sequenced expressed TCRB transcripts. Sequencing used immunoSEQ multiplex PCR; TCRdb keeps in-frame clones, though not all of them. The sample records 130,000 to 150,000 clones, just over 9% being singletons. Germline CDR1 and CDR2: LGHNA and YNFKEQ. The length of the CDR3 is 10 residues. With 8 bases clipped from V and 11 bases from J, the junction kept 5 bases outside the gene matches. Sorted cells reached over 98% purity in every population.

The sequence was obtained from a man between 18 and 35 years old in good health. The chain uses TRBV4-2 and TRBJ1-2; 7 positions agree with TRBD1. The sequenced material came from central memory CD4+ T cells from blood. The CDR3 DNA follows: TGTGCCAGCGGGACAGTGACTTACACCTTC. Translated: CASGTVTYTF.